This T cell receptor (beta chain) was sequenced in a study of T cell responses to AZD1222 COVID-19 vaccine. The CDR3 extends over 13 amino acids. Trimming took off 5 bases at V and 1 base at J, with 8 bases between the two ends. Germline V gives CDR1 SGHVS, CDR2 FNYEAQ. Whole-study results and caveats: As reported, nearly half of all spike-specific TCRs target variant regions that are unmutated. Spike-wide coverage was observed for vaccine-associated CD4 TCRs, with dominant responses at 160-218 and 743-854. Increased Spike-specific TCR breadth and depth were observed after two AZD1222 doses. Donor demographics were predominantly white British with a female majority; clonal diversity may be underestimated.

Sequenced by immunoSEQ multiplex PCR; TCRdb stores in-frame clones only, minus some. This sample carries 70,000 to 85,000 clones, 83% of them seen once, and the ten largest clones take about 1.3%. With respect to this clone: As yet, its antigen is unknown.

The receptor's source is an adult who received the AZD1222 COVID-19 vaccine. This chain uses TRBV7-6 with TRBJ2-5; the D gene is possibly TRBD1 (6 bases). Here the sequenced sample was peripheral blood, taken 28 days after the second AZD1222 dose. In DNA, the CDR3 is TGTGCCAGCAGCCAGGGGTTCCAAGAGACCCAGTACTTC. Encoded protein: CASSQGFQETQYF.